This entry describes one T cell receptor (beta chain). At the survey level, the v3.0 immunoSEQ assay was run. Assay: immunoSEQ multiplex PCR; the TCRdb copy retains only in-frame clones and omits some. The repertoire holds roughly 18,000 clones, with more than 80% as singletons. The entry originates in a study of long-term antiretroviral therapy in people with HIV. With V trimmed by 2 bases and J by 7 bases, 2 bases remained unmatched. The CDR3 has 13 amino acids. Germline lookup yields CDR1 MNHEY and CDR2 SVGAGI. The V and J genes are TRBV6-5 and TRBJ1-2; 9 bases match TRBD1. Sequencing used unsorted PBMCs, obtained 4.2 years after starting antiretroviral therapy. The clonotype was recovered from a man in his forties or fifties with HIV. In DNA, the CDR3 is TGTGCCAGCAGTTACGGACAGGGGTTTGGCTACACCTTC. Residues: CASSYGQGFGYTF.